Listed below are T cell receptor beta chains from one sample, sequenced in a study of blood T cell repertoires in COVID-19. Produced via immunoSEQ multiplex PCR; TCRdb's table is partial and in-frame only. The repertoire holds 300,000 to 400,000 clones, with more than 90% as singletons. The sample consisted of PBMCs or T cells enriched from blood (not recorded which). The receptors here all came from a man in his sixties who had recovered from COVID-19. Both conserved end residues are part of each CDR3. The order of the fields is V gene, clone size, D gene, J gene, CDR3 protein, CDR3 DNA. A D gene is named only where the DNA matches it firmly. Rows give clone size only sometimes, using once, few, many, or a class for an expanded clone.

TRBV7-7	few	TRBD1	TRBJ2-5	CASSLTGTGKETQYF	TGTGCTAGCAGCTTAACCGGGACAGGGAAGGAGACCCAGTACTTC
TRBV2	.	TRBD1	TRBJ1-5	CASSLDRLSNQPQHF	TGTGCCAGCAGTTTGGACAGGCTAAGCAATCAGCCCCAGCATTTT
TRBV30	.	.	TRBJ2-2	CAWKFGGQVGELFF	TGTGCCTGGAAGTTCGGGGGGCAGGTCGGGGAGCTGTTTTTT
TRBV3-1/TRBV3-2	.	.	TRBJ1-1	CASSGRGGRAFF	TGTGCCAGCAGCGGGAGGGGAGGGAGAGCTTTCTTT
TRBV4-2	.	.	TRBJ1-4	CASSQDLRGNEKLFF	TGTGCCAGCAGCCAAGATCTGAGAGGGAATGAAAAACTGTTTTTT
TRBV23-1	.	.	TRBJ2-1	CASSQSSRPGIYNEQFF	TGCGCCAGCAGTCAATCTTCCCGTCCGGGAATCTACAATGAGCAGTTCTTC
TRBV12-3/TRBV12-4	.	TRBD1	TRBJ1-4	CASSRQGGEKLFF	TGTGCCAGCAGTAGACAGGGCGGGGAAAAACTGTTTTTT
TRBV4-3	.	TRBD2	TRBJ2-1	CASSQEGGGGGSEQFF	TGCGCCAGCAGCCAAGAAGGCGGCGGGGGGGGAAGTGAGCAGTTCTTC
TRBV19	.	.	TRBJ1-3	CASRTGYSGNTIYF	TGTGCCAGTAGAACAGGTTACTCTGGAAACACCATATATTTT
TRBV19	.	TRBD1	TRBJ2-1	CASSKTGGYNEQFF	TGTGCCAGTAGTAAGACAGGGGGCTACAATGAGCAGTTCTTC
TRBV5-6	once	TRBD2	TRBJ2-7	CASSLDPAGLFEQYF	TGTGCCAGCAGCTTGGACCCAGCGGGACTATTCGAGCAGTACTTC
TRBV2	.	TRBD1	TRBJ1-6	CASSDGTGRNSPLHF	TGTGCCAGCAGTGATGGGACAGGGCGCAATTCACCCCTCCACTTT
TRBV7-9	.	.	TRBJ1-2	CASSLSPPGYTF	TGTGCCAGCAGCTTATCCCCTCCGGGCTACACCTTC
TRBV7-9	.	TRBD2	TRBJ2-2	CASSPGLAGGNTGELFF	TGTGCCAGCAGCCCCGGACTAGCGGGGGGGAACACCGGGGAGCTGTTTTTT
TRBV27	.	TRBD1	TRBJ1-6	CASSLGQGGSPLHF	TGTGCCAGCAGCCTCGGACAGGGAGGATCACCCCTCCACTTT
TRBV29-1	once	.	TRBJ2-7	CSVRRAGHGYEQYF	TGCAGCGTGAGGAGGGCCGGACACGGCTACGAGCAGTACTTC
TRBV5-1	.	.	TRBJ2-5	CASSLQLKETQYF	TGCGCCAGCAGCTTACAGCTAAAAGAGACCCAGTACTTC
TRBV5-1	.	.	TRBJ2-1	CASSLSNYNEQFF	TGCGCCAGCAGCTTATCTAACTACAATGAGCAGTTCTTC
TRBV11-2	.	.	TRBJ2-3	CASSLVAAGSDTQYF	TGTGCCAGCAGCTTAGTAGCTGCGGGATCAGATACGCAGTATTTT
TRBV5-8	.	TRBD2	TRBJ2-7	CASSHGGGSPFYEQYF	TGTGCCAGCAGCCACGGGGGAGGGAGTCCCTTCTACGAGCAGTACTTC
TRBV10-3	.	TRBD1	TRBJ2-5	CAINNAGTGGAFGETQYF	TGTGCCATCAACAATGCCGGGACAGGGGGCGCTTTCGGGGAGACCCAGTACTTC
TRBV7-2	.	.	TRBJ1-2	CASSSSQAGYTF	TGTGCCAGCAGCTCGAGCCAGGCAGGCTACACCTTC
TRBV30	.	.	TRBJ2-7	CAWSVGGSTYEQYF	TGTGCCTGGAGTGTCGGGGGAAGTACCTACGAGCAGTACTTC
TRBV24-1	.	TRBD1	TRBJ1-1	CATSEATGTGLSEAFF	TGTGCCACCAGTGAAGCAACCGGGACAGGGCTTTCTGAAGCTTTCTTT
TRBV27	.	TRBD2	TRBJ2-5	CASSYSGRPSETQYF	TGTGCCAGCAGCTATAGCGGGAGGCCTTCAGAGACCCAGTACTTC
TRBV18	.	.	TRBJ2-4	CASSPEVGIQYF	TGTGCCAGCTCACCAGAGGTTGGCATTCAGTACTTC
TRBV5-1	.	TRBD2	TRBJ2-1	CASNAPGGGSSDEQFF	TGCGCCAGCAACGCGCCCGGCGGGGGATCTTCCGATGAGCAGTTCTTC